The TCR beta chain described here comes from a study of blood T cell repertoires in COVID-19. In the original analysis: The authors estimated nucleated cell counts from reference gene primer amplification. Here immunoSEQ multiplex PCR was the method, and the copy in TCRdb shows in-frame clones only, minus some. V and J calls and clone size are given by that table; D and trimming were obtained from the DNA. Altogether around 330,000 clones are present, 85% being singletons, with the ten largest covering approximately 1.9%. Participants were placed into cohorts based on the clinical history they reported. Exposed participants came across a COVID-19 case within 2 weeks before study entry. CDR3 length: 18 amino acids. Trimming took 2 bases from V and 0 from J, leaving 17 bases between them. The germline V gene encodes CDR1 SNHLY and CDR2 FYNNEI.

This sequence originates from a woman younger than 45 who had been exposed to COVID-19. The J gene is TRBJ2-1, the V gene TRBV2; a weak D match, TRBD2 (6 bases). Sequencing was carried out using PBMCs or T cells enriched from blood (not recorded which). CDR3 region: CASSEILTPGSSYNEQFF. CDR3 bases: TGTGCCAGCAGTGAAATTCTGACGCCCGGGAGCTCCTACAATGAGCAGTTCTTC. Filled out from reference TRBV2 and TRBJ2-1, the complete variable domain reads EPEVTQTPSHQVTQMGQEVILRCVPISNHLYFYWYRQILGQKVEFLVSFYNNEISEKSEIFDDQFSVERPDGSNFTLKIRSTKLEDSAMYFCASSEILTPGSSYNEQFFGPGTRLTVL.